The 27 T cell receptor beta chains below all came from one sample that was sequenced in a study of shared clonotypes between healthy human individuals. Generated by immunoSEQ multiplex PCR, the TCRdb table keeps only in-frame clones and is missing some. Here the sample spans millions of clones, around 96% being singletons. CD45RO-negative cells were positively selected for CCR7, leaving out terminally differentiated effector memory CD45RA+ cells. The sequencing sample was made of naive CD8+ T cells sorted from blood. The source of these receptors is a man between 18 and 35 years old in good health.

The rearrangement uses TRBV27 and TRBJ2-2; maybe TRBD2 (6 bases). Trimming left V 4 bases short and J 7 bases short, with 19 bases between. Per germline, CDR1 MNHEY and CDR2 SMNVEV (reference sequence). This CDR3 is 16 amino acids long. The CDR3 sequence is CASSSSRLTSNGELFF. In nucleotides, the CDR3 is TGTGCCAGCAGTTCCTCCCGCCTTACTAGCAACGGGGAGCTGTTTTTT.

The V and J genes are TRBV28 and TRBJ1-1; unclear D gene. The germline CDR1 and CDR2 sequences are MDHEN and SYDVKM. CDR3 length: 13 amino acids. V was cut by 5 bases and J by 3 bases, with 10 bases left in between. The CDR3: CASSPPPYTEAFF. The CDR3 DNA reads TGTGCCAGCAGTCCCCCACCGTACACTGAAGCTTTCTTT.

The chain recombines TRBV5-5 with TRBJ1-1; a possible D gene is TRBD1 (6 bases). V lost 5 bases and J 4 bases, leaving 12 bases between the germline ends. Germline V gene lookup returns CDR1 SGHKS and CDR2 YYEKEE (reference sequence). CDR3 length: 13 residues. The CDR3: CASRLQGSTEAFF. DNA of the CDR3: TGTGCCAGCAGGCTACAGGGCTCCACTGAAGCTTTCTTT.

The V gene is TRBV2, the J gene TRBJ1-5; tentative D call: TRBD1 (6 bases). Per the germline V gene, CDR1 is SNHLY and CDR2 is FYNNEI. This CDR3 is 13 amino acids long. V lost 10 bases, J lost 3 bases, and 13 bases lay in between. The chain's CDR3 is CATTGNSNQPQHF. CDR3 nucleotide sequence: TGTGCCACCACAGGGAACTCCAATCAGCCCCAGCATTTT.

V is TRBV7-9 and J is TRBJ1-1; possibly TRBD1 for D (5 bases). Germline assignment: CDR1 SEHNR and CDR2 FQNEAQ (reference sequence). Trimming pared 6 bases from V and 6 bases from J, leaving 14 bases between. This CDR3 spans 13 amino acids. The CDR3 DNA reads TGTGCCAGCAGGACAGAACGGGAACCTGAAGCTTTCTTT. Translating gives CASRTEREPEAFF.

This chain links TRBV27 with TRBJ2-5; no clear D gene. V was trimmed by 5 bases and J by 5 bases, leaving 15 bases between them. From germline, CDR1 is MNHEY and CDR2 SMNVEV (reference sequence). The CDR3 runs 14 residues. CDR3 bases: TGTGCCAGCAGTGGCTCAGTGGGTACGGAGACCCAGTACTTC. Its protein product is CASSGSVGTETQYF.

The chain employs TRBV9 and TRBJ1-5; D might be TRBD1 (5 bases). V was clipped by 4 bases and J by 2 bases, with 13 bases between them. This CDR3 is 15 amino acids long. Germline V gives CDR1 SGDLS, CDR2 YYNGEE. CDR3 loop: CASSPGPDGNQPQHF. For the CDR3, the DNA is TGTGCCAGCAGCCCAGGGCCGGACGGCAATCAGCCCCAGCATTTT.

The chain employs TRBV5-1 and TRBJ1-1; 8 bases map to TRBD1. Germline lookup yields CDR1 SGHRS and CDR2 YFSETQ. This CDR3 region has 15 residues. V lost 0 bases, J lost 6 bases, and 7 bases stayed unmatched. Here the CDR3 DNA reads TGCGCCAGCAGCTTGGAAGGACAGGGCGGGTCTGAAGCTTTCTTT. Its protein is CASSLEGQGGSEAFF.

The V call is TRBV6-5, the J call TRBJ1-1; 8 bases agree with TRBD1. CDR3 length: 13 amino acids. CDR1 and CDR2 from the germline V gene are MNHEY and SVGAGI. V lost 5 bases to trimming and J lost 6 bases; unmatched junction nucleotides: 5. CDR3 amino acids: CASSTPGGPEAFF. The CDR3 coding sequence is TGTGCCAGCAGTACCCCAGGGGGCCCTGAAGCTTTCTTT.

The chain joins TRBV4-1 to TRBJ1-1, with D tentatively TRBD1 (6 bases). The V end was cut by 3 bases, the J end by 1 base, with 15 bases between. Germline-derived CDR1 and CDR2 are MGHRA and YSYEKL. The CDR3 sequence is 16 residues long. CDR3 DNA: TGCGCCAGCAGCCACCTAGGGGGGGCTCCGAACACTGAAGCTTTCTTT. Translated: CASSHLGGAPNTEAFF.

The J gene is TRBJ2-5, the V gene TRBV4-1, with a tentative D call TRBD2 (5 bases). V was cut by 2 bases and J by 0 bases, with 10 bases left in between. The CDR3 is made up of 15 amino acids. Germline assignment: CDR1 MGHRA and CDR2 YSYEKL. CDR3 residues: CASSQRESYQETQYF. The CDR3 bases are TGCGCCAGCAGCCAAAGGGAGTCGTACCAAGAGACCCAGTACTTC.

The V call is TRBV6-1, the J call TRBJ2-7; D may be TRBD1 or TRBD2 (5 bases each). CDR3 length equals 14 residues. Germline-derived CDR1 and CDR2 are MNHNS and SASEGT. The germline V and J ends were trimmed by 5 bases and 7 bases, with 18 bases remaining between them. DNA of the CDR3: TGTGCCAGCAGTCTTGATCCGGGACCGGGGGAGCAGTACTTC. Translation gives CASSLDPGPGEQYF.

The genes are TRBV5-6 and TRBJ1-5; weak D call: TRBD1 (6 bases). The V gene's germline CDR1 is SGHDT and CDR2 YYEEEE. The CDR3 loop spans 15 amino acids. Between the trimmed V and J ends, which lost 3 bases and 3 bases, there was a span of 13 bases. The CDR3 nucleotides read TGTGCCAGCAGCTCGTGGACAGCCAACAATCAGCCCCAGCATTTT. Translation gives CASSSWTANNQPQHF.

The J gene is TRBJ2-2, the V gene TRBV7-9; D is unclear. This CDR3 contains 17 residues. V was cut by 5 bases and J by 0 bases, with 16 bases left in between. The germline CDR1 and CDR2 sequences are SEHNR and FQNEAQ (reference sequence). Written as DNA, the CDR3 is TGTGCCAGCAGCCCACCCCCCCCAGACTCGAACACCGGGGAGCTGTTTTTT. Its protein is CASSPPPPDSNTGELFF.

The chain is built from TRBV2 and TRBJ2-5; TRBD2 matches at 9 bases. Germline CDR1 SNHLY, CDR2 FYNNEI. The CDR3 totals 13 residues. Trimming removed 9 bases from V and 3 bases from J; junction bases left unmatched: 5. CDR3 coding DNA: TGTGCCAGTAGCGGGGGCTGGAAAGAGACCCAGTACTTC. This translates into CASSGGWKETQYF.

V usage is TRBV4-3 and J usage is TRBJ2-3, with D perhaps matching TRBD2 (5 bases). Germline CDR1 reads LGHNA; CDR2 reads YSLEER. The CDR3 has 16 residues. V was shortened by 0 bases and J by 2 bases, with 12 bases between the two germline ends. DNA of the CDR3: TGCGCCAGCAGCCAAGAGGGAGAGGTGCCCACAGATACGCAGTATTTT. Translation gives CASSQEGEVPTDTQYF.

As concerns this clone: The identical CDR3 is also encoded by other nucleotide sequences in the sample. The rearrangement joins TRBV28 to TRBJ1-3; D is unresolved. Germline V CDR1 and CDR2: MDHEN, SYDVKM. The CDR3 runs to 14 residues. Trimming stripped 3 bases from V and 1 base from J, with 7 bases between. This chain's CDR3 is CASSFGISGNTIYF. For the CDR3, the DNA is TGTGCCAGCAGTTTTGGTATTTCTGGAAACACCATATATTTT.

To note about this clone: Other DNA sequences within the sample encode an identical CDR3. The chain employs TRBV30 and TRBJ2-7, with D possibly matching TRBD2 (5 bases). The CDR3 is made up of 11 amino acids. Germline CDR1 reads GTSNPN; CDR2 reads SVGIG (reference sequence). Trimming cost V 2 bases and J 5 bases, with 7 bases left between them. CDR3 in amino acids: CAWSIGDEQYF. CDR3 nucleotides: TGTGCCTGGAGTATCGGGGACGAGCAGTACTTC.

The CDR3 DNA is TGTGCCAGCAGCTTTAAGGCAGGCCACTCCTACGAGCAGTACTTC. Protein sequence: CASSFKAGHSYEQYF. The V gene is TRBV7-9, the J gene TRBJ2-7; D not resolved. The germline V gene encodes CDR1 SEHNR and CDR2 FQNEAQ (reference sequence). The germline V and J ends were trimmed by 3 bases and 0 bases, with 12 bases remaining between them. This CDR3 has 15 amino acids.

The rearrangement joins TRBV6-5 to TRBJ2-7; 12 bases agree with TRBD1. Trimming at V came to 6 bases and at J to 7 bases, leaving 7 bases not matched to a gene. The CDR3 loop spans 14 amino acids. Germline values: CDR1 MNHEY, CDR2 SVGAGI. The CDR3 loop is CASSPGTGGWEQYF. The CDR3 bases are TGTGCCAGCAGCCCCGGGACAGGGGGCTGGGAGCAGTACTTC.

The chain has TRBV7-9 and TRBJ2-2; D may be TRBD1 (6 bases). Trimming removed 4 bases from V and 2 bases from J, with 11 bases in between. CDR3 size: 15 residues. Germline V CDR1 and CDR2: SEHNR, FQNEAQ (reference sequence). The CDR3 nucleotides are TGTGCCAGCAGCTCCCCGGGACACAACACCGGGGAGCTGTTTTTT. As protein: CASSSPGHNTGELFF.

J is TRBJ2-3 and V is TRBV6-6, with 7 bases fitting TRBD2. The CDR3 has 16 residues. The V gene end was trimmed by 4 bases and the J gene end by 6 bases; junction bases not matched to a gene: 13. Germline V CDR1 and CDR2: MNHNY, SVGAGI (reference sequence). CDR3: CASSFGLDSGYDTQYF. CDR3 sequence (DNA): TGTGCCAGCAGTTTCGGACTAGATAGCGGCTATGATACGCAGTATTTT.

A single count supports this clone. V usage is TRBV13 and J usage is TRBJ2-2; TRBD1 is a possible D gene (6 bases). This CDR3 has 15 residues. Per the germline V gene, CDR1 is PRHDT and CDR2 is FYEKMQ (reference sequence). V lost 5 bases, J lost 0 bases, and 10 bases lay in between. Here the CDR3 reads CASSMDSPNTGELFF. CDR3 DNA sequence: TGTGCCAGCAGCATGGACAGCCCGAACACCGGGGAGCTGTTTTTT.

The V gene is TRBV6-5, the J gene TRBJ2-1; the match to TRBD1 covers 8 bases. Germline CDR1 reads MNHEY; CDR2 reads SVGAGI. V dropped 0 bases and J dropped 8; count of bases not matched to a gene: 9. This CDR3 region has 16 residues. The CDR3 DNA follows: TGTGCCAGCAGTTACTCGACAGGGGAAAAGGGCTATGAGCAGTTCTTC. Translating gives CASSYSTGEKGYEQFF.

The chain joins TRBV9 to TRBJ2-1, with 13 bases matching TRBD2. The CDR3 runs 15 residues. Looked up from germline, CDR1 is SGDLS and CDR2 is YYNGEE. Trimming removed 3 bases from V and 7 bases from J; junction bases left unmatched: 4. The DNA of the CDR3 is TGTGCCAGCAGCGGGCGGACTAGCGGGGGAAATGAGCAGTTCTTC. Amino acid sequence: CASSGRTSGGNEQFF. Based on the CDR3 plus reference TRBV9 and TRBJ2-1, the full variable domain is DSGVTQTPKHLITATGQRVTLRCSPRSGDLSVYWYQQSLDQGLQFLIQYYNGEERAKGNILERFSAQQFPDLHSELNLSSLELGDSALYFCASSGRTSGGNEQFFGPGTRLTVL.

This rearrangement joins TRBV7-9 to TRBJ2-3, with TRBD1 identical over 8 bases. The CDR3 has 16 amino acids. Germline lookup yields CDR1 SEHNR and CDR2 FQNEAQ (reference sequence). The junction had 11 bases not matched to a gene; V was cut back by 5 bases and J by 4 bases. For the CDR3, the DNA is TGTGCCAGCAGCCCCCCGACAGGGGATAGCCCAGATACGCAGTATTTT. This encodes CASSPPTGDSPDTQYF.

The chain recombines TRBV27 with TRBJ2-3; TRBD1 is a possible D gene (5 bases). V was trimmed by 2 bases and J by 2 bases, leaving 8 bases between them. This CDR3 comprises 14 residues. Germline-derived CDR1 and CDR2 are MNHEY and SMNVEV (reference sequence). The CDR3 DNA is TGTGCCAGCAGTTTACAGGGCATCACAGATACGCAGTATTTT. The encoded protein is CASSLQGITDTQYF.